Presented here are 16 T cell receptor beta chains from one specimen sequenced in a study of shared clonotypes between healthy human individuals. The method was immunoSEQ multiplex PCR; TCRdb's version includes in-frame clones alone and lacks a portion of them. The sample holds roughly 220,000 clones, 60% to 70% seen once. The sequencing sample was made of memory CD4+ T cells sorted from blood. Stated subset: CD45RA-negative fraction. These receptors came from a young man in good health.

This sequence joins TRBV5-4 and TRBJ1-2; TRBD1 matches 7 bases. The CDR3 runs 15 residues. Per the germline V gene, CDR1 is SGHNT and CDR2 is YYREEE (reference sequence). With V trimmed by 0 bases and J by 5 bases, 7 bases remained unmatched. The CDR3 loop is CASSLGRGERYGYTF. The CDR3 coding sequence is TGTGCCAGCAGCTTGGGCAGGGGGGAGCGATATGGCTACACCTTC. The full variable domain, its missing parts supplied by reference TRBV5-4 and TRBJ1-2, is ETGVTQSPTHLIKTRGQQVTLRCSSQSGHNTVSWYQQALGQGPQFIFQYYREEENGRGNFPPRFSGLQFPNYSSELNVNALELDDSALYLCASSLGRGERYGYTFGSGTRLTVV.

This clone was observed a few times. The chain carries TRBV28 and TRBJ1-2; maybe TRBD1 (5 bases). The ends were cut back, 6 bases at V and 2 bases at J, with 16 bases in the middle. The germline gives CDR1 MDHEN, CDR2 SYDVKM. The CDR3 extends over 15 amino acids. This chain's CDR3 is CASRGPGRTNYGYTF. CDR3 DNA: TGTGCCAGCAGGGGACCGGGACGGACGAACTATGGCTACACCTTC.

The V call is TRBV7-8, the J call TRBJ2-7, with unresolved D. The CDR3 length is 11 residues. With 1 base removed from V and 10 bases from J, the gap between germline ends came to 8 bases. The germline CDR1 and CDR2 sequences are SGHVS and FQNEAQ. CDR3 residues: CASSLESDQYF. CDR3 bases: TGTGCCAGCAGCTTAGAATCGGATCAGTACTTC.

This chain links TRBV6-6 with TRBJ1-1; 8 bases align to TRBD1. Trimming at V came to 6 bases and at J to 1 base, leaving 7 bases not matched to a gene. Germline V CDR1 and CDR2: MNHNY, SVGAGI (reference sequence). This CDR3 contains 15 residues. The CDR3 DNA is TGTGCCAGCAGGCTCGGACAGGGCGCGAACACTGAAGCTTTCTTT. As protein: CASRLGQGANTEAFF.

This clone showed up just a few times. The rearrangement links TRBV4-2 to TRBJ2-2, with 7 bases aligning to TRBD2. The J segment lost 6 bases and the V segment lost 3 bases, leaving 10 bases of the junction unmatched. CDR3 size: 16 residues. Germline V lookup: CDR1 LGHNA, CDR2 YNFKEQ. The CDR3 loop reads CASSQRGAGEPGELFF. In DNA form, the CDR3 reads TGTGCCAGCAGCCAGCGAGGCGCGGGAGAACCCGGGGAGCTGTTTTTT.

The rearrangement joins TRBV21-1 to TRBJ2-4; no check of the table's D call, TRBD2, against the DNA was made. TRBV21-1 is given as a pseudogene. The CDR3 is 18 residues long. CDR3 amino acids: CASSKLGRLAGAKNIQYF. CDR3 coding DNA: TGTGCCAGCAGCAAACTAGGAAGACTAGCGGGAGCCAAAAACATTCAGTACTTC.

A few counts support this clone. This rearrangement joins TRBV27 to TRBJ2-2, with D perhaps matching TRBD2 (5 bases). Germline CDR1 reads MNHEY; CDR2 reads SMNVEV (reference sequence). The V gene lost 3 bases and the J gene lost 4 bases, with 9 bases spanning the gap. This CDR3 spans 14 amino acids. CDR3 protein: CASSFGLTTGELFF. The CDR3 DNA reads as TGTGCCAGCAGTTTCGGACTGACCACCGGGGAGCTGTTTTTT.

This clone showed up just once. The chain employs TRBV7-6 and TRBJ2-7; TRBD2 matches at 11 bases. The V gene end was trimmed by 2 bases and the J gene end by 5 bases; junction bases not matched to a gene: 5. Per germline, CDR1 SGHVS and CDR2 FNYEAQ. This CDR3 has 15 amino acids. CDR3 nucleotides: TGTGCCAGCAGCTTAATGACTAGCGGGAACCACGAGCAGTACTTC. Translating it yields CASSLMTSGNHEQYF.

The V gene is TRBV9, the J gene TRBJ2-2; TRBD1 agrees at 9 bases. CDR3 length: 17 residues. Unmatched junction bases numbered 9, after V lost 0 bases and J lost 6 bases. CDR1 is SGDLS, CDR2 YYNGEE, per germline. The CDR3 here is CASSVGVGQGRAGELFF. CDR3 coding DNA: TGTGCCAGCAGCGTAGGTGTGGGACAGGGTAGGGCCGGGGAGCTGTTTTTT.

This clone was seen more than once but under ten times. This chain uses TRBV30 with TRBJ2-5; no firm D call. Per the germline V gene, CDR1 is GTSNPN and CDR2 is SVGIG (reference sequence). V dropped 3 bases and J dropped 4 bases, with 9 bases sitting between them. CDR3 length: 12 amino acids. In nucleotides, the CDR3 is TGTGCCTGGAGCGTAAATAGAGAGACCCAGTACTTC. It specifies CAWSVNRETQYF.

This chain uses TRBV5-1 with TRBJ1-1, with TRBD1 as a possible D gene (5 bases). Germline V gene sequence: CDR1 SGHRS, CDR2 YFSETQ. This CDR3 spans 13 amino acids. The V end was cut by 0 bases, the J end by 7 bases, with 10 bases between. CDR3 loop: CASSLAMDIEAFF. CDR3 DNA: TGCGCCAGCAGCTTGGCGATGGACATTGAAGCTTTCTTT.

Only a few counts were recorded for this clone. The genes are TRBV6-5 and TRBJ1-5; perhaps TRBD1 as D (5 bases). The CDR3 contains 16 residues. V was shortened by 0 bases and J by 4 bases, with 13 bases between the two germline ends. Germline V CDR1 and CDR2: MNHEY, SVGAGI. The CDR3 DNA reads TGTGCCAGCAGTTACTCGAACCGACAGAAAAATCAGCCCCAGCATTTT. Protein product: CASSYSNRQKNQPQHF.

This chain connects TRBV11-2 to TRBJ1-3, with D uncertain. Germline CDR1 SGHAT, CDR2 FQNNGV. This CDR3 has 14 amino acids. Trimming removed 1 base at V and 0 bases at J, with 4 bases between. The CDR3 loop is CASSLGSSGNTIYF. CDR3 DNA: TGTGCCAGCAGCTTAGGCAGCTCTGGAAACACCATATATTTT.

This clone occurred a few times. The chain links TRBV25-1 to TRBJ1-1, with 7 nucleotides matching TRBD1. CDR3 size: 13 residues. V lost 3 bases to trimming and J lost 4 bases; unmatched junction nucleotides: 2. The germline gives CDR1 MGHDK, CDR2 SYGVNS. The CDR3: CASSDQGGTEAFF. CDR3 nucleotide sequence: TGTGCCAGCAGTGACCAGGGGGGCACTGAAGCTTTCTTT.

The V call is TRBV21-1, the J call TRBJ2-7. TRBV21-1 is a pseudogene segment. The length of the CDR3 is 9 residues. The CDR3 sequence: CASSTRGYF. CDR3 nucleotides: TGTGCCAGCAGCACGAGGGGGTACTTC.

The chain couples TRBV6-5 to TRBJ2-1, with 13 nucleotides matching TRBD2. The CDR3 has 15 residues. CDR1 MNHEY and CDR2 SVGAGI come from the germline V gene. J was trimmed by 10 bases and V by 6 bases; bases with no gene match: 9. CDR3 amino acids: CASSQTSGRAGEQFF. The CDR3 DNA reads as TGTGCCAGCAGCCAAACTAGCGGGAGGGCCGGGGAGCAGTTCTTC.